The clone carrying this T cell receptor beta chain was counted only a few times. The antigen is undetermined. These data are taken from a study of identical twins. General study findings and limits: Invariant MAIT and iNKT cells are populations that could partly confound zero-insertion analyses. Modelling approaches yielded underestimates of out-of-frame TCR alpha sharing between monozygotic twins.

The germline V gene has CDR1 SGHRS and CDR2 YFSETQ. Unmatched junction bases numbered 16, after V lost 4 bases and J lost 8 bases. This CDR3 is 17 amino acids long. TCRdb itself ran the 5' RACE reads through MiXCR, one entry per CDR3 protein. The sample holds hundreds of thousands of distinct CDR3 sequences, 24% seen once. The sample also formed part of further work on T cells expressing NK-cell markers. That report notes: These clonotypes, the leaders elsewhere, also led the CD3+CD56-NKG2C+ fraction in four donors.

The sample was CD4+ T cells sorted from blood. This clonotype was obtained from a woman between 18 and 29 years old in good health. This chain links TRBV5-1 with TRBJ2-1, with 9 bases fitting TRBD2. The CDR3 is CASSPAGGSGSRDEQFF. DNA of the CDR3: TGCGCCAGCAGCCCGGCAGGGGGTAGCGGGAGTAGGGATGAGCAGTTCTTC. Variable domain in full (rest from reference TRBV5-1 and TRBJ2-1): KAGVTQTPRYLIKTRGQQVTLSCSPISGHRSVSWYQQTPGQGLQFLFEYFSETQRNKGNFPGRFSGRQFSNSRSEMNVSTLELGDSALYLCASSPAGGSGSRDEQFFGPGTRLTVL.